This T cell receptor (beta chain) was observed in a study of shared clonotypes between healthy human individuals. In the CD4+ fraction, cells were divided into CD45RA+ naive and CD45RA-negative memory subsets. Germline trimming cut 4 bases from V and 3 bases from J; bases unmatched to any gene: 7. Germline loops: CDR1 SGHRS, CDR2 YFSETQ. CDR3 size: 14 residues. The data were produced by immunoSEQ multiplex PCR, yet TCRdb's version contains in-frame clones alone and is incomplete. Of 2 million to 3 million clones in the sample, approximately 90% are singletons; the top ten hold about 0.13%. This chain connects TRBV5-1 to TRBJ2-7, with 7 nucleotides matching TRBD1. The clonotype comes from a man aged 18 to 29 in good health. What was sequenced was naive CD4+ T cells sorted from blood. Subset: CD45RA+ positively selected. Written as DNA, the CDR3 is TGCGCCAGCAGCCGAACAGGGGTCAACTACGAGCAGTACTTC. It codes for CASSRTGVNYEQYF. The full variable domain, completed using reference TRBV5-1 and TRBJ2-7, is KAGVTQTPRYLIKTRGQQVTLSCSPISGHRSVSWYQQTPGQGLQFLFEYFSETQRNKGNFPGRFSGRQFSNSRSEMNVSTLELGDSALYLCASSRTGVNYEQYFGPGTRLTVT.